The T cell receptor beta chain described here comes from a study of shared clonotypes between healthy human individuals. The authors distributed each subset's genomic DNA evenly over several immunoSEQ plates. Generated by immunoSEQ multiplex PCR, the TCRdb table keeps only in-frame clones and is missing some. The data contain about 1.5 million clones, around 98% of them singletons. Germline V lookup: CDR1 SGHTA, CDR2 FQGTGA. This CDR3 spans 13 amino acids. Trimming removed 4 bases at V and 2 bases at J, with 7 bases between. The TCR originated in a man aged 25 to 40 in good health. Sequences were obtained from naive CD4+ T cells sorted from blood. The subset here: CD45RA+ positively selected. This sequence joins TRBV7-3 and TRBJ2-3; D is uncertain. CDR3 residues: CASSSWDTDTQYF. The CDR3 DNA reads as TGTGCCAGCAGCTCTTGGGACACAGATACGCAGTATTTT.